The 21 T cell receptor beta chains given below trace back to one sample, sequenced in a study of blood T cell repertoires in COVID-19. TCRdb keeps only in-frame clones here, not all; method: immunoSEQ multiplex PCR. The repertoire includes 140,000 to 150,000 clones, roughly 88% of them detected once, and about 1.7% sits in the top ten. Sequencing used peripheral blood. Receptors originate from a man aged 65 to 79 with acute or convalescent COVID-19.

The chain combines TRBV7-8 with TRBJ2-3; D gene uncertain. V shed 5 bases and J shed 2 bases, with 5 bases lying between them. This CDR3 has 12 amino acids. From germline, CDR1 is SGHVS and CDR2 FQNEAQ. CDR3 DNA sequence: TGTGCCAGCAGCCAATACACAGATACGCAGTATTTT. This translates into CASSQYTDTQYF.

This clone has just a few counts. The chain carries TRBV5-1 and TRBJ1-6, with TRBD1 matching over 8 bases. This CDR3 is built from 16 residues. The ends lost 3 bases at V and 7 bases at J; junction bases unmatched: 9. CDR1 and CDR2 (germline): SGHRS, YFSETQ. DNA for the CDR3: TGCGCCAGCAGCTCGACAGGGAACAGGGGGAATTCACCCCTCCACTTT. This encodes CASSSTGNRGNSPLHF. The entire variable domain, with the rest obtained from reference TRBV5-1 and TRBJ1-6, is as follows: KAGVTQTPRYLIKTRGQQVTLSCSPISGHRSVSWYQQTPGQGLQFLFEYFSETQRNKGNFPGRFSGRQFSNSRSEMNVSTLELGDSALYLCASSSTGNRGNSPLHFGNGTRLTVT.

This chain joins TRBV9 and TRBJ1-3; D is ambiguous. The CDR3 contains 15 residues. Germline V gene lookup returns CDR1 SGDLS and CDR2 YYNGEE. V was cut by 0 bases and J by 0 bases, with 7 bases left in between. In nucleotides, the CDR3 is TGTGCCAGCAGCGTAGAGGCGGTCTCTGGAAACACCATATATTTT. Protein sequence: CASSVEAVSGNTIYF.

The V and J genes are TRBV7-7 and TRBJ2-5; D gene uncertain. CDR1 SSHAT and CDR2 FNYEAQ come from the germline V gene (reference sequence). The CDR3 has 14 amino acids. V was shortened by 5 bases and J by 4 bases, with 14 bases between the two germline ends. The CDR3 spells CASSGSGLSETQYF. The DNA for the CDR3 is TGTGCCAGCAGCGGCTCTGGCCTCTCAGAGACCCAGTACTTC. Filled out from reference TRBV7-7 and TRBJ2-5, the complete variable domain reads GAGVSQSPRYKVTKRGQDVTLRCDPISSHATLYWYQQALGQGPEFLTYFNYEAQPDKSGLPSDRFSAERPEGSISTLTIQRTEQRDSAMYRCASSGSGLSETQYFGPGTRLLVL.

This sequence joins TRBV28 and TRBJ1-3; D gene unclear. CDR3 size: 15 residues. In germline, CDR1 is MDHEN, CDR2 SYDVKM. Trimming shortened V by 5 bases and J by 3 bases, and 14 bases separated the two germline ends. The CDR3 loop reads CASSPPAGGGNTIYF. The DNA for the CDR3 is TGTGCCAGCAGTCCTCCGGCGGGTGGTGGAAACACCATATATTTT.

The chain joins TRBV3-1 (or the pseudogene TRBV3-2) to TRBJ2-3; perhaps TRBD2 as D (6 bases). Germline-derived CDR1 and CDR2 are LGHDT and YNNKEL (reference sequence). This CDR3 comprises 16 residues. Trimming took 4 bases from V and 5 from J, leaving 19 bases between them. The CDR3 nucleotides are TGTGCCAGCAGCCTTCAACCGGGAGCGCGGAAAGATACGCAGTATTTT. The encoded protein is CASSLQPGARKDTQYF.

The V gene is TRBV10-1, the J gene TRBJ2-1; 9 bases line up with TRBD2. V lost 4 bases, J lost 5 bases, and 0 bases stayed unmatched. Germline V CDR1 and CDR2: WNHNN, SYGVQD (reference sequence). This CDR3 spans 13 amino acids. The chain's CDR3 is CASSASGNNEQFF. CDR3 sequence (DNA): TGCGCCAGCAGTGCTAGCGGGAACAATGAGCAGTTCTTC.

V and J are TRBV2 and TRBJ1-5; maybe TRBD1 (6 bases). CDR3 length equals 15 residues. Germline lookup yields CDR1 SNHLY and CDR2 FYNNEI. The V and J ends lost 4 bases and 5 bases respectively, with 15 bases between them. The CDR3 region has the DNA TGTGCCAGCAGTGGCCCGGGGGGGGCGGATCAGCCCCAGCATTTT. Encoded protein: CASSGPGGADQPQHF.

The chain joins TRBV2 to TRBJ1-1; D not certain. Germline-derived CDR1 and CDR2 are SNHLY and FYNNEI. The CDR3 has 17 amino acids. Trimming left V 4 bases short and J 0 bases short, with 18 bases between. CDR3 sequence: CASSARKDVGMNTEAFF. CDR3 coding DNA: TGTGCCAGCAGTGCTCGTAAGGATGTCGGGATGAACACTGAAGCTTTCTTT.

As DNA, the CDR3 is TGTGCCAGTAGTATCCAGGATCATCAGCCCCAGCATTTT. It codes for CASSIQDHQPQHF. The chain has TRBV19 and TRBJ1-5; D unresolved. Germline V gives CDR1 LNHDA, CDR2 SQIVND (reference sequence). Between the trimmed V and J ends, which lost 3 bases and 5 bases, there was a span of 8 bases. This CDR3 contains 13 residues.

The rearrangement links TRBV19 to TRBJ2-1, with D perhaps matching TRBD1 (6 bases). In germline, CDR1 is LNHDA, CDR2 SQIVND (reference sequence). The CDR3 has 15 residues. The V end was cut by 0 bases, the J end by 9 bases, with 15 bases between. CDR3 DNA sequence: TGTGCCAGTAGTATAGATCAGGCAGGGGTTGTTGAGCAGTTCTTC. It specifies CASSIDQAGVVEQFF.

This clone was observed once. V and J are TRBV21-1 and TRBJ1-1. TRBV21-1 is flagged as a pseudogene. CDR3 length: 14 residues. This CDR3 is CASSKESVDTEAFF. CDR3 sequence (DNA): TGTGCCAGCAGCAAAGAATCGGTGGACACTGAAGCTTTCTTT.

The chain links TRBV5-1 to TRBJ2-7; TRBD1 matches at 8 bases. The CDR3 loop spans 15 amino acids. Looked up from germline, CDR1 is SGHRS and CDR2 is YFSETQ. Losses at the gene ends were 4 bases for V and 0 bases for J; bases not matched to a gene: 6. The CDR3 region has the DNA TGCGCCAGCAGCCGACTGACAGGGGACTCCTACGAGCAGTACTTC. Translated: CASSRLTGDSYEQYF.

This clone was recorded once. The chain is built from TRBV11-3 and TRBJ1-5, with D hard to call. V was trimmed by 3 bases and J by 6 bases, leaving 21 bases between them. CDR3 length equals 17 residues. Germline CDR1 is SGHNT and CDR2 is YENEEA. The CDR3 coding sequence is TGTGCCAGCAGCTTTTTAACTGTATTGTCCTTCGGTCAGCCCCAGCATTTT. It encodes CASSFLTVLSFGQPQHF.

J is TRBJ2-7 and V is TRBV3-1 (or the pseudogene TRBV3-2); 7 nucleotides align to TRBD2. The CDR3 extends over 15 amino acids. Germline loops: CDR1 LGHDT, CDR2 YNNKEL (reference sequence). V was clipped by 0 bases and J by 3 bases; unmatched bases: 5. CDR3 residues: CASSQDGGSLYEQYF. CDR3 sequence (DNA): TGTGCCAGCAGCCAAGACGGCGGGAGCCTCTACGAGCAGTACTTC.

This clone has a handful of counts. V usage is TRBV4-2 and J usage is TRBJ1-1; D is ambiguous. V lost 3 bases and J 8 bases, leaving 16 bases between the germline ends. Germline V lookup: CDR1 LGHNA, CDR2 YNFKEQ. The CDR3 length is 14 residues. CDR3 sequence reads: CASSHVEGLGEAFF. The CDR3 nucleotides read TGTGCCAGCAGCCATGTTGAGGGCTTAGGGGAAGCTTTCTTT.

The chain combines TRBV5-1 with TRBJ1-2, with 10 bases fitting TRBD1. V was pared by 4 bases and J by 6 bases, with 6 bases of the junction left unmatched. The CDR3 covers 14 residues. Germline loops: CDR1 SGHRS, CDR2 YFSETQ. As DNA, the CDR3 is TGCGCCAGCAGCCCGGGACAGGGGTTAGATGGCTACACCTTC. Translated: CASSPGQGLDGYTF.

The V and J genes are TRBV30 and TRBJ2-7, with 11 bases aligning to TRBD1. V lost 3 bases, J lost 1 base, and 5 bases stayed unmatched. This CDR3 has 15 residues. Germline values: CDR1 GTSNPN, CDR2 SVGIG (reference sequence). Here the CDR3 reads CAWSDRDRGSYEQYF. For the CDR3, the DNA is TGTGCCTGGAGCGACCGGGACAGGGGGTCCTACGAGCAGTACTTC.

In DNA, the CDR3 is TGTGCCAGCAGACGTGCACAGGGGATCTATGGCTACACCTTC. Protein sequence: CASRRAQGIYGYTF. V is TRBV5-4 and J is TRBJ1-2, with 7 bases identical to TRBD1. Trimming cost V 5 bases and J 4 bases; bases outside gene matches: 8. Germline-derived CDR1 and CDR2 are SGHNT and YYREEE (reference sequence). The CDR3 length is 14 residues.

The CDR3 DNA is TGTGCCAGCAGCCAAGAGAAACGGGGGGAATCACCCCTCCACTTT. Translating gives CASSQEKRGESPLHF. The V call is TRBV4-2, the J call TRBJ1-6, with D tentatively TRBD1 (5 bases). The germline V gene encodes CDR1 LGHNA and CDR2 YNFKEQ. This CDR3 spans 15 amino acids. The V gene lost 0 bases and the J gene lost 10 bases, with 13 bases spanning the gap.

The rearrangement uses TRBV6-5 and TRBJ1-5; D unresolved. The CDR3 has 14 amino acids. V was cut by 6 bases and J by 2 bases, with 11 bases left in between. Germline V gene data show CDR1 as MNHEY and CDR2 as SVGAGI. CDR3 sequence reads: CASRDYMGNQPQHF. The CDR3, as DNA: TGTGCCAGCAGAGATTACATGGGCAATCAGCCCCAGCATTTT.